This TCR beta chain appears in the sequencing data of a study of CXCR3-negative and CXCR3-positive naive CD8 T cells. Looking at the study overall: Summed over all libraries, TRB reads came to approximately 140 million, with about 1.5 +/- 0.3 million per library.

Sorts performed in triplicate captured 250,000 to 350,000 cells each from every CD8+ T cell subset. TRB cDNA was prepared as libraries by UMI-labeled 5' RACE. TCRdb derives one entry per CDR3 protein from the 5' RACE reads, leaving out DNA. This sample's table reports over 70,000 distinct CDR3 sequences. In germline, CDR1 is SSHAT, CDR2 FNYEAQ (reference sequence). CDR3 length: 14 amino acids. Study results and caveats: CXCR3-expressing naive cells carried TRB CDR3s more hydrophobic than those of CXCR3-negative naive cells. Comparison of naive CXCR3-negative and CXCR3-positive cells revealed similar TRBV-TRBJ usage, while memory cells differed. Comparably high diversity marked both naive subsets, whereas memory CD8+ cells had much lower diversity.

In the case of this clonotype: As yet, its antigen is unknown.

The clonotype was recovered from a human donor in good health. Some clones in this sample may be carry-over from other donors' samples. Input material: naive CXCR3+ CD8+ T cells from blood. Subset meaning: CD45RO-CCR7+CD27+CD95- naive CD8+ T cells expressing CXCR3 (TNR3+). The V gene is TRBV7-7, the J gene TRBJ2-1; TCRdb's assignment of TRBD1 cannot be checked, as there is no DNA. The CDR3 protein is CASSLSPVVDEQFF.